The 5 T cell receptor beta chains reported below all come from one sample, sequenced in a study of blood T cell repertoires in COVID-19 (dated by TCRdb to about 2020). To prepare the library, the immunoSEQ multiplex PCR assay was applied. TCRdb provides this immuneACCESS table in a form limited to in-frame rearrangements. Some clones are lacking; in checked studies, under half of them reflect an unresolved V gene, and why the rest are absent is not known. Recorded for this sample are some 100,000 clones; around 90% of them occurred a single time. The ten biggest clones cover around 6% of the sample. The material sequenced was peripheral blood. All receptors come from a man in his sixties or seventies with acute or convalescent COVID-19.

The chain is built from TRBV6-6 and TRBJ1-2, with TRBD1 matching 7 bases. The germline CDR1 and CDR2 sequences are MNHNY and SVGAGI (reference sequence). This CDR3 has 12 residues. The V gene end was trimmed by 6 bases and the J gene end by 4 bases; junction bases not matched to a gene: 2. In DNA, the CDR3 is TGTGCCAGCAGCGACAGGGTCTATGGCTACACCTTC. Translating it yields CASSDRVYGYTF.

This chain joins TRBV27 and TRBJ1-5; a weak D match, TRBD1 (6 bases). CDR1 and CDR2 from the germline V gene are MNHEY and SMNVEV (reference sequence). This CDR3 has 14 amino acids. The V and J ends lost 5 bases and 7 bases respectively, with 15 bases between them. Written as DNA, the CDR3 is TGTGCCAGCAGTACTCAGGGGTATTGGCAGCCCCAGCATTTT. It codes for CASSTQGYWQPQHF.

The chain combines TRBV27 with TRBJ2-7; weak D call: TRBD1 (6 bases). Per the germline V gene, CDR1 is MNHEY and CDR2 is SMNVEV (reference sequence). V was pared by 3 bases and J by 5 bases, with 14 bases between. The length of the CDR3 is 14 residues. The CDR3 sequence is CASSFQYTGNEQYF. The CDR3 DNA sequence: TGTGCCAGCAGTTTCCAATACACAGGGAACGAGCAGTACTTC.

This rearrangement joins TRBV19 to TRBJ1-6, with D maybe TRBD1 (6 bases). This CDR3 has 14 residues. V lost 2 bases, J lost 10 bases, and 12 bases lay in between. Germline V gene lookup returns CDR1 LNHDA and CDR2 SQIVND (reference sequence). The CDR3 loop is CASSIKQGRSPLHF. CDR3 nucleotides: TGTGCCAGTAGTATAAAACAGGGCCGGTCACCCCTCCACTTT. Supplemented by reference TRBV19 and TRBJ1-6, the full variable domain reads DGGITQSPKYLFRKEGQNVTLSCEQNLNHDAMYWYRQDPGQGLRLIYYSQIVNDFQKGDIAEGYSVSREKKESFPLTVTSAQKNPTAFYLCASSIKQGRSPLHFGNGTRLTVT.

The chain employs TRBV4-2 and TRBJ1-2, with no clear D. The germline V gene encodes CDR1 LGHNA and CDR2 YNFKEQ. The ends were cut back, 1 base at V and 8 bases at J, with 14 bases in the middle. The CDR3 sequence is 14 residues long. This chain's CDR3 is CASSQGEGFRGYTF. CDR3 DNA: TGTGCCAGCAGCCAAGGGGAGGGTTTCAGGGGCTACACCTTC.